This record concerns one T cell receptor (beta chain) sequence. Its matching antigen is unknown. This sample is drawn from a study of cytomegalovirus exposure and HLA in healthy donors. Findings and limits, study-wide: With high specificity and sensitivity, the classifier reportedly diagnosed cytomegalovirus status. The majority of TCR sequences were rare, yet some public TCRs appeared in many donors.

This CDR3 has 14 amino acids. In germline, CDR1 is SGHNT, CDR2 YENEEA. J was trimmed by 7 bases and V by 5 bases; bases with no gene match: 4. The PCR made use of 60 Vbeta and 13 Jbeta primers. Assay used: immunoSEQ multiplex PCR; TCRdb lists only in-frame clones, some missing. In the table there are 65,000 to 95,000 clones, over 75% of which are singletons. The chain recombines TRBV11-3 with TRBJ1-6; 8 nucleotides align to TRBD1. This receptor was taken from a man in his fifties or sixties in good health and CMV-seronegative. Material: PBMCs. The CDR3 nucleotides are TGTGCCAGCAGCCTGACAGGGGCGAATTCACCCCTCCACTTT. This gives the protein CASSLTGANSPLHF.